This T cell receptor (beta chain) was found in a study of blood T cell repertoires in COVID-19. The study recruited exposed participants who had met a COVID-19 case within 2 weeks before entry. Profiled with immunoSEQ multiplex PCR; TCRdb holds only in-frame clones, not every one. The sample consists of some 300,000 clones, around nine tenths of them appearing once. In germline, CDR1 is MNHEY, CDR2 SVGAGI. This CDR3 is built from 16 residues. V lost 2 bases and J 3 bases, leaving 14 bases between the germline ends. The source of this sequence is a woman in her forties or fifties who had been exposed to COVID-19. The chain recombines TRBV6-5 with TRBJ1-3, with TRBD1 as a possible D gene (5 bases). The specimen was PBMCs or T cells enriched from blood (not recorded which). The CDR3 DNA is TGTGCCAGCAGTTACGGTGGAGGGGCTGGTGGAAACACCATATATTTT. This translates into CASSYGGGAGGNTIYF.